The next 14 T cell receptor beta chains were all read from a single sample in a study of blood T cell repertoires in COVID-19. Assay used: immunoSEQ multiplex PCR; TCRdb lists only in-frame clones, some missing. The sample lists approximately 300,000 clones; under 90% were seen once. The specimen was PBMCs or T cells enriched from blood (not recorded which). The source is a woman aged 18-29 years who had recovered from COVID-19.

The CDR3, as DNA: TGTGCCAGCAGGAACACAGGGGGAACTGAAGCTTTCTTT. Translation: CASRNTGGTEAFF. The chain couples TRBV12-3 or TRBV12-4 to TRBJ1-1; TRBD1 matches at 8 bases. Unmatched junction bases numbered 5, after V lost 6 bases and J lost 5 bases. The CDR3 is 13 amino acids.

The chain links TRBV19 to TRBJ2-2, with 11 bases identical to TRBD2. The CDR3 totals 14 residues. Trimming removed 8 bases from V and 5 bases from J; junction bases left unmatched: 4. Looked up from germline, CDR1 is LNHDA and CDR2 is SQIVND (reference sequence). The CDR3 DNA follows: TGTGCCAGTCAACTAGCGGGAGTGACCGGGGAGCTGTTTTTT. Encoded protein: CASQLAGVTGELFF.

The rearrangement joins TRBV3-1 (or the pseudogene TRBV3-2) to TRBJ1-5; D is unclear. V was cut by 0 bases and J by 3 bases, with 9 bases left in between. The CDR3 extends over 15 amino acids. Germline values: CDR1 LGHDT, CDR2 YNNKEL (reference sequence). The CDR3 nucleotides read TGTGCCAGCAGCCAAGATATTGAGGACAATCAGCCCCAGCATTTT. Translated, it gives CASSQDIEDNQPQHF.

As DNA, the CDR3 is TGTGCCAGCAGGCCCCTTGCGGGGTACGACGAGCAGTACTTC. It translates to CASRPLAGYDEQYF. The chain recombines TRBV28 with TRBJ2-7, with D possibly TRBD2 on 6 matching bases. Trimming shortened V by 6 bases and J by 5 bases, and 17 bases separated the two germline ends. Germline-derived CDR1 and CDR2 are MDHEN and SYDVKM. The CDR3 has 14 residues.

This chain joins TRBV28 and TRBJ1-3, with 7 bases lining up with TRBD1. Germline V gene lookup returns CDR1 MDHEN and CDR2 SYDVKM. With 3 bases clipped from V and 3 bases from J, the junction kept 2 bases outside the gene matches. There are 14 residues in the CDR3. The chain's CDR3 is CASSFDRVGNTIYF. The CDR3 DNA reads TGTGCCAGCAGTTTTGACAGGGTTGGAAACACCATATATTTT.

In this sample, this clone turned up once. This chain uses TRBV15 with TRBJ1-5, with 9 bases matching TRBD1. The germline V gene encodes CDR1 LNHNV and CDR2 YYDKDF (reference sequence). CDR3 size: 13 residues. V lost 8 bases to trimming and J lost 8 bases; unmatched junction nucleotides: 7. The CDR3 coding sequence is TGTGCCACCGCGGGACAGGGCAGGGAGCCCCAGCATTTT. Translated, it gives CATAGQGREPQHF. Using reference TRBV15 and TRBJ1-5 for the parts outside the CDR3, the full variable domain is DAMVIQNPRYQVTQFGKPVTLSCSQTLNHNVMYWYQQKSSQAPKLLFHYYDKDFNNEADTPDNFQSRRPNTSFCFLDIRSPGLGDTAMYLCATAGQGREPQHFGDGTRLSIL.

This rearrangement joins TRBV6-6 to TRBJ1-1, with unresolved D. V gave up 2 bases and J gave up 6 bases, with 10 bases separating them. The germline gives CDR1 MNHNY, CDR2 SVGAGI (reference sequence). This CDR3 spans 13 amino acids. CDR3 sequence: CASSYLLGAEAFF. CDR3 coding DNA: TGTGCCAGCAGTTACCTACTCGGGGCTGAAGCTTTCTTT.

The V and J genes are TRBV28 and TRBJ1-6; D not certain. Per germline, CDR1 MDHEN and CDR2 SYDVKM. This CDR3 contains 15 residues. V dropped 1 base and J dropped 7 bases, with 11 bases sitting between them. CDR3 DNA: TGTGCCAGCAGTTTATATCCGGGGTCCAATTCACCCCTCCACTTT. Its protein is CASSLYPGSNSPLHF. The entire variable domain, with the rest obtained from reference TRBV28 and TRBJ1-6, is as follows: DVKVTQSSRYLVKRTGEKVFLECVQDMDHENMFWYRQDPGLGLRLIYFSYDVKMKEKGDIPEGYSVSREKKERFSLILESASTNQTSMYLCASSLYPGSNSPLHFGNGTRLTVT.

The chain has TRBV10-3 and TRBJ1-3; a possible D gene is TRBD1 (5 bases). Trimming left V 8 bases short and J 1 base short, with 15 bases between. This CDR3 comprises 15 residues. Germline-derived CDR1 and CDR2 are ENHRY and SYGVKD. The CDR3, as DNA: TGTGCCATCGCCCAAGGGGCCCAGTCTGGAAACACCATATATTTT. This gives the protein CAIAQGAQSGNTIYF.

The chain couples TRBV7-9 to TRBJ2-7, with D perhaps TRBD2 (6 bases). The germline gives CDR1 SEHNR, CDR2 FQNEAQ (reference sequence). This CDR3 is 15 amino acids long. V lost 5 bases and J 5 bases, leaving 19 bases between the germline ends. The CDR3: CASSNTREYIDEQYF. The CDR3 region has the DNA TGTGCCAGCAGCAACACCCGGGAGTATATTGACGAGCAGTACTTC.

The CDR3 protein is CASSREAPASYNEQFF. CDR3 nucleotides: TGTGCCAGCTCCCGCGAGGCCCCGGCCTCCTACAATGAGCAGTTCTTC. The J gene is TRBJ2-1, the V gene TRBV18; D remains ambiguous. CDR1 and CDR2 from the germline V gene are KGHSH and LQKENI. Trimming removed 6 bases from V and 0 bases from J, with 15 bases in between. The CDR3 runs 16 residues. The whole variable domain, filled in from reference TRBV18 and TRBJ2-1, reads NAGVMQNPRHLVRRRGQEARLRCSPMKGHSHVYWYRQLPEEGLKFMVYLQKENIIDESGMPKERFSAEFPKEGPSILRIQQVVRGDSAAYFCASSREAPASYNEQFFGPGTRLTVL.

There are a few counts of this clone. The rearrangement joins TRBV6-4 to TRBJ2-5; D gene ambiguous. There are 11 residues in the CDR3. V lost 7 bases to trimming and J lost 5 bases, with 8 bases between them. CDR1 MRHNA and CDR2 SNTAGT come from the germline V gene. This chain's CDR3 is CASTVIETQYF. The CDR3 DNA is TGTGCCAGCACAGTCATCGAGACCCAGTACTTC.

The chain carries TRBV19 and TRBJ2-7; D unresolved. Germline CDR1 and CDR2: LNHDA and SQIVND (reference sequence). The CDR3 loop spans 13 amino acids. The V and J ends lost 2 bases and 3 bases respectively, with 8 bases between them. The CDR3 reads CASSIQADYEQYF. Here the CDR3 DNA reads TGTGCCAGTAGTATACAGGCAGACTACGAGCAGTACTTC.

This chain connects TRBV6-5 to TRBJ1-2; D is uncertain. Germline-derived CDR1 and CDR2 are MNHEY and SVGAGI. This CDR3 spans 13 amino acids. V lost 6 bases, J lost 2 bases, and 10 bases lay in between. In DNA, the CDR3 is TGTGCCAGCAGCTCGCAGTGGAACTATGGCTACACCTTC. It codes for CASSSQWNYGYTF.